This TCR beta chain came from a study of CD8 T cells in ankylosing spondylitis. The study, taken as a whole, reports: For ankylosing spondylitis blood, a TCR beta motif of under ten highly homologous variants appeared characteristic.

Concerning this clonotype itself: Its antigen is not known.

V was clipped by 5 bases and J by 0 bases, with 11 bases between them. Germline-derived CDR1 and CDR2 are SGHVS and FQNEAQ. The length of the CDR3 is 14 residues. By quantitative 5'-RACE with molecular barcodes, the TCR beta libraries were made. TCRdb itself ran the 5' RACE reads through MiXCR, one entry per CDR3 protein. This sample has 230,000 or so distinct CDR3 sequences; about a sixth occur once, and the top ten carry approximately 32%. The sample comprised blood, either unsorted or a sorted T cell fraction (not recorded which). The rearrangement uses TRBV7-8 and TRBJ2-7, with D tentatively TRBD1 or TRBD2 (5 bases each). The sequence came from a male donor with ankylosing spondylitis or in good health (not recorded which). CDR3 bases: TGTGCCAGCAGCCCGGGACCTAGCTCCTACGAGCAGTACTTC. It yields the protein CASSPGPSSYEQYF. Looking up the rest from reference TRBV7-8 and TRBJ2-7 gives the full variable domain: GAGVSQSPRYKVAKRGQDVALRCDPISGHVSLFWYQQALGQGPEFLTYFQNEAQLDKSGLPSDRFFAERPEGSVSTLKIQRTQQEDSAVYLCASSPGPSSYEQYFGPGTRLTVT.